This TCR beta chain was obtained from a study of T cell repertoires and Cas9 in healthy adults. Overall study: CD4 and CD8 compartments: SpCas9-reactive T cells profiled for potency, cytotoxicity, lineage. Broader study findings: In vitro, SpCas9-reactive Tregs were reported to curb effector T cell proliferation and function.

Sequenced by immunoSEQ multiplex PCR; TCRdb stores in-frame clones only, minus some. This table has about 22,000 clones, just under 95% appearing once. V was clipped by 8 bases and J by 6 bases, with 16 bases between them. Germline CDR1 reads SQVTM; CDR2 reads ANQGSEA. The CDR3 runs 13 residues. As to this clone: The target antigen is unknown.

The sequencing input was CD4+ effector T cells (CD127+, CD25-, CD137-, CD154-) from PBMCs; culture status not recorded. J is TRBJ2-2 and V is TRBV29-1, with D unclear. This TCR derives from a human donor in good health. CDR3 bases: TGCAGCCTCCTGGAAGGCGTCCCCGGGGAGCTGTTTTTT. It encodes CSLLEGVPGELFF.